The 21 T cell receptor beta chains in this list originate from one sample, sequenced in a study of blood T cell repertoires in COVID-19. Only in-frame clones appear in the TCRdb table, and some are missing; sequencing was by immunoSEQ multiplex PCR. The data hold some 320,000 clones, with 85% observed a single time. The material sequenced was peripheral blood. These TCRs come from a human donor in a cohort sampled during active COVID-19.

The genes are TRBV5-6 and TRBJ1-2, with 9 bases fitting TRBD1. Germline lookup yields CDR1 SGHDT and CDR2 YYEEEE. This CDR3 region has 16 residues. The V and J ends lost 4 bases and 4 bases, in that order; junction bases with no gene match: 11. The CDR3 loop is CASSDSRDRDIYGYTF. Here the CDR3 DNA reads TGTGCCAGCAGCGACTCCCGGGACAGGGATATCTATGGCTACACCTTC.

This rearrangement joins TRBV30 to TRBJ2-7, with D perhaps matching TRBD2 (5 bases). Germline CDR1 and CDR2: GTSNPN and SVGIG (reference sequence). The CDR3 totals 12 residues. Trimming pared 3 bases from V and 6 bases from J, leaving 12 bases between. The CDR3, as DNA: TGTGCCTGGAGCGGGCAGCGGTTCGAGCAGTACTTC. Residues: CAWSGQRFEQYF.

The chain uses TRBV5-6 and TRBJ1-1; tentative D call: TRBD1 (5 bases). The V end was cut by 0 bases, the J end by 1 base, with 10 bases between. Germline CDR1 and CDR2: SGHDT and YYEEEE. The CDR3 is 15 residues long. DNA for the CDR3: TGTGCCAGCAGCTTGGGGGTCAGGGCGAACACTGAAGCTTTCTTT. It is translated as CASSLGVRANTEAFF.

Note on this clone: Other DNA sequences in the sample encode the same CDR3. This chain connects TRBV3-1 (or the pseudogene TRBV3-2) to TRBJ2-1; 9 nucleotides line up with TRBD2. Germline values: CDR1 LGHDT, CDR2 YNNKEL (reference sequence). V was clipped by 1 base and J by 15 bases; unmatched bases: 10. The CDR3 consists of 14 residues. The CDR3 protein is CASSQGGAGGGRFF. The CDR3 nucleotides are TGTGCCAGCAGCCAAGGTGGGGCGGGGGGGGGACGGTTCTTC.

This clone was counted once. This chain joins TRBV5-1 and TRBJ1-3; no clear D. V shed 3 bases and J shed 0 bases, with 10 bases lying between them. Germline-derived CDR1 and CDR2 are SGHRS and YFSETQ. The CDR3 has 15 amino acids. DNA for the CDR3: TGCGCCAGCAGCTCGACGGGTAACTCTGGAAACACCATATATTTT. This translates into CASSSTGNSGNTIYF.

The chain recombines TRBV5-6 with TRBJ1-3; 7 bases are a match to TRBD1. The J segment lost 0 bases and the V segment lost 2 bases, leaving 14 bases of the junction unmatched. Germline CDR1 SGHDT, CDR2 YYEEEE. The CDR3 is 19 residues long. CDR3 sequence: CASSLRQGYGLGSGNTIYF. DNA of the CDR3: TGTGCCAGCAGCTTAAGACAGGGATACGGATTAGGCTCTGGAAACACCATATATTTT.

The chain has TRBV11-2 and TRBJ1-4; D is possibly TRBD1 (6 bases). Trimming stripped 5 bases from V and 7 bases from J, with 17 bases between. Looked up from germline, CDR1 is SGHAT and CDR2 is FQNNGV. This CDR3 is 15 amino acids long. CDR3 in DNA: TGTGCCAGCAGCGCCGTTCTAAGGGGGGGTGAAAAACTGTTTTTT. Amino acid sequence: CASSAVLRGGEKLFF.

In the case of this clone: An end of the junction differs from the germline gene, which may be a read error. The chain carries TRBV6-5 and TRBJ2-2, with D perhaps matching TRBD1 (6 bases). Per germline, CDR1 MNHEY and CDR2 SVGAGI. The CDR3 covers 15 residues. The DNA of the CDR3 is TGTGCCAGCCGTTACACAGGGCTTGGGACCGGGGAGCTGTTTTTT. Its translation: CASRYTGLGTGELFF.

The chain is built from TRBV3-1 (or the pseudogene TRBV3-2) and TRBJ1-1, with 7 bases lining up with TRBD1. CDR1 is LGHDT and CDR2 is YNNKEL in the germline V gene (reference sequence). After removal of 1 base from V and 1 base from J, the junction contained 6 bases not matched to a gene. CDR3 length: 16 amino acids. The CDR3 sequence is CASSQGRGTENTEAFF. The CDR3 bases are TGTGCCAGCAGCCAAGGCAGGGGGACGGAGAACACTGAAGCTTTCTTT.

V and J are TRBV13 and TRBJ1-1, with 8 positions matching TRBD1. This CDR3 has 14 amino acids. With V trimmed by 4 bases and J by 4 bases, 5 bases remained unmatched. Germline CDR1 reads PRHDT; CDR2 reads FYEKMQ (reference sequence). The CDR3 region is CASSSRDRSTEAFF. For the CDR3, the DNA is TGTGCCAGCAGCTCAAGGGACAGGAGCACTGAAGCTTTCTTT.

The chain uses TRBV3-1 (or the pseudogene TRBV3-2) and TRBJ1-1; unclear D gene. Per the germline V gene, CDR1 is LGHDT and CDR2 is YNNKEL (reference sequence). The germline V and J ends were trimmed by 4 bases and 3 bases, with 3 bases remaining between them. The CDR3 sequence is 11 residues long. The CDR3 protein is CASSRDTEAFF. CDR3 in DNA: TGTGCCAGCAGCCGCGACACTGAAGCTTTCTTT.

This chain links TRBV20-1 with TRBJ2-3; tentatively, D is TRBD1 (5 bases). The CDR3 consists of 16 residues. CDR1 and CDR2 (germline): DFQATT, SNEGSKA (reference sequence). The ends were cut back, 3 bases at V and 0 bases at J, with 16 bases in the middle. As DNA, the CDR3 is TGCAGTGCTAGTCCCATTCTAGGGGCTAGCACAGATACGCAGTATTTT. It yields the protein CSASPILGASTDTQYF.

This rearrangement joins TRBV30 to TRBJ2-2, with 7 bases fitting TRBD2. Germline CDR1 GTSNPN, CDR2 SVGIG (reference sequence). The CDR3 is made up of 13 amino acids. V was pared by 1 base and J by 6 bases, with 2 bases of the junction left unmatched. For the CDR3, the DNA is TGTGCCTGGAGTGAAGGGAGGGCCGGGGAGCTGTTTTTT. Translation: CAWSEGRAGELFF.

The chain uses TRBV28 and TRBJ2-1, with 7 bases fitting TRBD1. Germline CDR1 MDHEN, CDR2 SYDVKM. The CDR3 is made up of 12 amino acids. Germline trimming cut 7 bases from V and 8 bases from J; bases unmatched to any gene: 5. The CDR3 reads CASTDRLDEQFF. The CDR3, as DNA: TGTGCCAGCACGGACAGGCTTGATGAGCAGTTCTTC.

This sequence joins TRBV5-5 and TRBJ1-6, with TRBD1 identical over 7 bases. This CDR3 contains 18 residues. With V trimmed by 5 bases and J by 1 base, 12 bases remained unmatched. Per germline, CDR1 SGHKS and CDR2 YYEKEE (reference sequence). CDR3 protein: CASRLRDPGGSYNSPLHF. The CDR3 nucleotides read TGTGCCAGCAGGCTCCGAGATCCAGGGGGATCCTATAATTCACCCCTCCACTTT.

This clone has only one observation. V is TRBV5-5 and J is TRBJ2-7; 9 bases agree with TRBD1. The CDR3 is made up of 15 amino acids. CDR1 is SGHKS and CDR2 is YYEKEE in the germline V gene (reference sequence). The V segment lost 6 bases and the J segment 2 bases; nucleotides outside the gene matches: 9. CDR3 DNA sequence: TGTGCCAGCAACCTTGGGACAGGGCAGGCCTACGAGCAGTACTTC. As protein: CASNLGTGQAYEQYF.

This sequence joins TRBV5-3 and TRBJ2-7; 9 bases match TRBD2. TRBV5-3 is marked as an open reading frame, function uncertain. J lost 7 bases, V lost 1 base, and 12 bases had no gene match. The CDR3 sequence is 16 residues long. In DNA, the CDR3 is TGTGCCAGAAGCTTGATCTTAAGCGGGGGGCCGGGGGAGCAGTACTTC. This sequence encodes CARSLILSGGPGEQYF.

The J gene is TRBJ1-2, the V gene TRBV27; 7 positions agree with TRBD1. The CDR3 has 15 amino acids. Germline CDR1 MNHEY, CDR2 SMNVEV (reference sequence). Losses at the gene ends were 5 bases for V and 3 bases for J; bases not matched to a gene: 9. The CDR3 coding sequence is TGTGCCAGCAGTGGGAATCAGGGGGTATACTATGGCTACACCTTC. This codes for CASSGNQGVYYGYTF.

The V call is TRBV24-1, the J call TRBJ2-1; 7 bases align to TRBD1. The ends lost 3 bases at V and 7 bases at J; junction bases unmatched: 5. Germline CDR1 and CDR2: KGHDR and SFDVKD. CDR3 length: 14 amino acids. CDR3 loop: CATSDPDRDNEQFF. CDR3 bases: TGTGCCACCAGTGATCCAGACAGGGATAATGAGCAGTTCTTC.

V usage is TRBV4-1 and J usage is TRBJ1-1; 7 bases map to TRBD1. Germline V gene sequence: CDR1 MGHRA, CDR2 YSYEKL. V lost 1 base and J lost 1; bases outside the gene matches: 9. CDR3 size: 17 residues. The DNA of the CDR3 is TGCGCCAGCAGCCAAGGAGGGGGCTCTCTAGGGAACACTGAAGCTTTCTTT. Translated, it gives CASSQGGGSLGNTEAFF.

The CDR3: CSAQQGWNEKLFF. DNA for the CDR3: TGCAGCGCCCAACAGGGGTGGAATGAAAAACTGTTTTTT. J is TRBJ1-4 and V is TRBV29-1; the match to TRBD1 covers 7 bases. The junction had 7 bases not matched to a gene; V was cut back by 7 bases and J by 5 bases. The CDR3 is 13 amino acids. CDR1 is SQVTM, CDR2 ANQGSEA, per germline.